Following are 4 T cell receptor beta chains from one sample sequenced in a study of OX40 agonist ivuxolimab in advanced cancers. Assay used: immunoSEQ multiplex PCR; TCRdb lists only in-frame clones, some missing. The sample records about 96,000 clones, under 85% being singletons. The specimen was CD4+ or CD8+ T cells sorted from blood, collected in a trial of the OX40 agonist ivuxolimab. These receptors were obtained from an adult with an advanced solid tumor such as melanoma, head and neck, liver or kidney cancer.

Concerning this clone: The sample has other DNA sequences that encode this CDR3 too. This chain joins TRBV7-2 and TRBJ1-2; D ambiguous. Trimming stripped 2 bases from V and 2 bases from J, with 3 bases between. Germline CDR1 SGHTA, CDR2 FQGNSA. The length of the CDR3 is 12 residues. The chain's CDR3 is CASSLTNYGYTF. The CDR3 coding sequence is TGTGCCAGCAGCTTAACGAACTATGGCTACACCTTC.

The chain couples TRBV9 to TRBJ1-1; 8 positions agree with TRBD1. V lost 4 bases and J lost 5; bases outside the gene matches: 10. Germline-derived CDR1 and CDR2 are SGDLS and YYNGEE. This CDR3 has 15 residues. CDR3 amino acids: CASSPTDRVGTEAFF. The CDR3 bases are TGTGCCAGCAGCCCCACGGACAGGGTGGGGACTGAAGCTTTCTTT.

J is TRBJ2-5 and V is TRBV6-6; D ambiguous. The DNA end favors TRBJ2-7, so the J call may be wrong. Germline assignment: CDR1 MNHNY and CDR2 SVGAGI (reference sequence). This CDR3 contains 13 residues. The CDR3: CASSYNQVAEQYF. The CDR3 DNA is TGTGCCAGCAGTTATAATCAGGTAGCCGAGCAGTACTTC.

V and J are TRBV23-1 and TRBJ2-2; D is uncertain. TRBV23-1 is marked as an open reading frame, function uncertain. V lost 7 bases and J lost 8, with 11 bases in between. The CDR3 is made up of 12 amino acids. The CDR3 reads CASIPVVGELFF. CDR3 coding DNA: TGCGCCAGCATCCCGGTGGTAGGGGAGCTGTTTTTT.